Listed here are 9 T cell receptor beta chains from one sample, sequenced in a study of CD8 T cells in ankylosing spondylitis. Via MiXCR, TCRdb re-called the 5' RACE reads, giving one row per CDR3 protein. The repertoire includes about 360,000 distinct CDR3 sequences, 20% of them detected once, and about 12% sits in the top ten. The sample comprised blood, either unsorted or a sorted T cell fraction (not recorded which). Source of these receptors: a male donor with ankylosing spondylitis or in good health (not recorded which).

This clonotype appeared a few times. The rearrangement uses TRBV5-1 and TRBJ2-7; D may be TRBD1 (5 bases). V dropped 0 bases and J dropped 7 bases, with 14 bases sitting between them. This CDR3 is 14 amino acids long. The germline CDR1 and CDR2 sequences are SGHRS and YFSETQ. CDR3 sequence (DNA): TGCGCCAGCAGCTTGGCAGGGTCGTCTGGGGAGCAGTACTTC. It translates to CASSLAGSSGEQYF. Drawing the rest from reference TRBV5-1 and TRBJ2-7, the complete variable domain is KAGVTQTPRYLIKTRGQQVTLSCSPISGHRSVSWYQQTPGQGLQFLFEYFSETQRNKGNFPGRFSGRQFSNSRSEMNVSTLELGDSALYLCASSLAGSSGEQYFGPGTRLTVT.

This clonotype was observed a few times. The rearrangement joins TRBV20-1 to TRBJ2-1, with 7 bases lining up with TRBD2. Germline V gene data show CDR1 as DFQATT and CDR2 as SNEGSKA (reference sequence). The CDR3 covers 14 residues. J lost 6 bases, V lost 0 bases, and 5 bases had no gene match. This CDR3 reads CSARDRLAVNEQFF. The CDR3 nucleotides read TGCAGTGCTAGAGATCGGCTAGCGGTCAATGAGCAGTTCTTC.

The gene calls are TRBV12-3 or TRBV12-4 and TRBJ1-4; tentative D call: TRBD1 (5 bases). V shed 6 bases and J shed 0 bases, with 8 bases lying between them. The CDR3 is 14 amino acids. The CDR3 DNA follows: TGTGCCAGCAGCCCGACAGCAACTAATGAAAAACTGTTTTTT. Protein product: CASSPTATNEKLFF.

The chain joins TRBV12-3 or TRBV12-4 to TRBJ2-5; D is ambiguous. The CDR3 has 12 amino acids. V lost 3 bases to trimming and J lost 4 bases, with 6 bases between them. The CDR3 protein is CASSLASETQYF. The CDR3 DNA is TGTGCCAGCAGTTTGGCCTCAGAGACCCAGTACTTC.

This sequence joins TRBV7-9 and TRBJ1-1, with D possibly being TRBD1 (5 bases). Trimming removed 6 bases at V and 1 base at J, with 12 bases between. CDR1 is SEHNR and CDR2 is FQNEAQ in the germline V gene (reference sequence). The length of the CDR3 is 14 residues. CDR3 DNA: TGTGCCAGCAGGCCGTCTGGGGGGAACACTGAAGCTTTCTTT. Protein sequence: CASRPSGGNTEAFF. The variable domain in full, completed from reference TRBV7-9 and TRBJ1-1, reads DTGVSQNPRHKITKRGQNVTFRCDPISEHNRLYWYRQTLGQGPEFLTYFQNEAQLEKSRLLSDRFSAERPKGSFSTLEIQRTEQGDSAMYLCASRPSGGNTEAFFGQGTRLTVV.

The chain joins TRBV12-3 or TRBV12-4 to TRBJ2-7; unclear D gene. V lost 7 bases and J 3 bases, leaving 13 bases between the germline ends. This CDR3 has 13 residues. This CDR3 reads CASTFSFSYEQYF. CDR3 in DNA: TGTGCCAGCACCTTTAGTTTCAGCTACGAGCAGTACTTC.

The J gene is TRBJ1-1, the V gene TRBV11-2, with unresolved D. Trimming took off 1 base at V and 3 bases at J, with 9 bases between the two ends. Per germline, CDR1 SGHAT and CDR2 FQNNGV. This CDR3 spans 14 amino acids. This CDR3 reads CASSLARPYTEAFF. CDR3 bases: TGTGCCAGCAGCTTAGCACGACCATACACTGAAGCTTTCTTT.

The V call is TRBV11-2, the J call TRBJ2-3, with D unclear. The CDR3 sequence is 15 residues long. Germline values: CDR1 SGHAT, CDR2 FQNNGV. The germline V and J ends were trimmed by 3 bases and 2 bases, with 12 bases remaining between them. The chain's CDR3 is CASSFLGTHTDTQYF. CDR3 in DNA: TGTGCCAGCAGCTTTTTAGGCACCCACACAGATACGCAGTATTTT.

This clonotype was detected a few times. The chain recombines TRBV2 with TRBJ2-1; TRBD1 aligns across 9 bases. The CDR3 spans 14 residues. J lost 7 bases, V lost 3 bases, and 4 bases had no gene match. Germline CDR1 SNHLY, CDR2 FYNNEI. DNA of the CDR3: TGTGCCAGCAGTGAGGGGACAGGGACGAATGAGCAGTTCTTC. Translating it yields CASSEGTGTNEQFF.